This TCR beta chain was observed in a study of cytomegalovirus exposure and HLA in healthy donors. CDR3 length: 16 amino acids. Germline lookup yields CDR1 GTSNPN and CDR2 SVGIG (reference sequence). V lost 0 bases and J lost 7, with 18 bases in between. Concerning this clone: The antigen remains unidentified.

Study-level points and caveats: For presence/absence analyses, sequencing depth was assumed to be roughly uniform across donors. Judged likely to be a sequencing artifact was a cluster of highly shared sequence variants. Several of the most significant clusters appeared linked to common viral pathogens, based on a later analysis. An analysis done earlier found most TCR beta V segments productive about 87% or about 30% of the time.

PCR primers comprised 60 Vbeta and 13 Jbeta primers. Sequencing was performed with immunoSEQ multiplex PCR; in TCRdb, only in-frame clones are kept and a portion is missing. The data show about 130,000 clones, about two thirds seen once. V gene TRBV30 combines with J gene TRBJ1-4; unclear D gene. The sequence was obtained from a man aged 25 to 40 in good health and CMV-seronegative. The material sequenced was PBMCs. The CDR3 nucleotides read TGTGCCTGGAGTGTACAACTAGACCTTATATCTGAAAAACTGTTTTTT. This gives the protein CAWSVQLDLISEKLFF. Full variable domain (outside the CDR3, taken from reference TRBV30 and TRBJ1-4): SQTIHQWPATLVQPVGSPLSLECTVEGTSNPNLYWYRQAAGRGLQLLFYSVGIGQISSEVPQNLSASRPQDRQFILSSKKLLLSDSGFYLCAWSVQLDLISEKLFFGSGTQLSVL.